The T cell receptor beta chain under discussion was sequenced for a study of vaccination effects on CD4 cells after COVID-19. Measured with immunoSEQ multiplex PCR; TCRdb has only the in-frame clones, and not every one. Here the sample spans 35,000 to 40,000 clones, 66% being singletons. Comments on this clone: Its antigen remains unknown.

The ViraFEST assay expanded antigen-specific CD4+ T cells with viral peptide pools before sequencing. Following culture for nine to ten days, CD4+ T cells were isolated. Each vaccine recipient was nucleocapsid antibody negative and had no prior SARS-CoV-2 infection. Culturing of a few million PBMC per well took place with around 9 IU/ml IL-2 and about 10 ug/ml peptides. IL-2 medium took the place of half the medium on both days 3 and 7. Study-wide results and limits: Late in the post-vaccination period, infection-induced and vaccine-induced clones underwent marked clonal contraction. Convalescent patients in the study were few, and early post-infection timepoints were absent.

This sequence originates from a human donor who received a COVID-19 vaccine. The sample was CD4+ T cells from PBMCs cultured with HCoV-OC43 spike peptides, taken before COVID-19 vaccination. Subset reported: HCoV-OC43 spike overlapping peptide pool stimulation.

CDR3 amino acids: CASSVVRIYSNQPQHF. DNA for the CDR3: TGTGCCAGCAGTGTAGTCAGAATATATAGCAATCAGCCCCAGCATTTT. This chain joins TRBV6-1 and TRBJ1-5; no clear D gene. The CDR3 totals 16 residues. Germline V CDR1 and CDR2: MNHNS, SASEGT. V was shortened by 4 bases and J by 0 bases, with 13 bases between the two germline ends.